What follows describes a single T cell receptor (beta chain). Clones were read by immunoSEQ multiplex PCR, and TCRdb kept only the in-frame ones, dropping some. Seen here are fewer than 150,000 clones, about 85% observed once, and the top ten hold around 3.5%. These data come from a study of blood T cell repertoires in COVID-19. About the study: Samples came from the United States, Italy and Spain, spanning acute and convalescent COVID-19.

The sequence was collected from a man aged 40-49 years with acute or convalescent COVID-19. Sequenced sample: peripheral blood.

The CDR3 loop reads CASRGGAAWDTEAFF. CDR3 bases: TGTGCCAGCCGAGGTGGGGCCGCCTGGGACACTGAAGCTTTCTTT. This chain joins TRBV6-5 and TRBJ1-1, with a possible D match to TRBD1 (5 bases). V lost 8 bases, J lost 3 bases, and 19 bases lay in between. The CDR3 sequence is 15 residues long. The V gene's germline CDR1 is MNHEY and CDR2 SVGAGI.